The rows below give T cell receptor beta chains drawn from one sample of a study of T cell responses to AZD1222 COVID-19 vaccine. Generated by immunoSEQ multiplex PCR, the TCRdb table keeps only in-frame clones and is missing some. The table has 180,000 or so clones, around 92% seen once. The sequenced sample was peripheral blood, obtained 28 days after the second AZD1222 dose. These receptors were taken from an adult who received the AZD1222 COVID-19 vaccine. CDR3s include the opening cysteine and the closing phenylalanine or tryptophan. The order of the fields is D gene, J gene, V gene, clone size, CDR3 DNA, CDR3 protein. The D gene is left open where the match is weak. Clone sizes are given selectively: once, few, many, or a class where the clone is expanded.

NA	TRBJ1-5	TRBV19	NA	TGTGCCAGTAGTTCCGGGGTAGGTCAGCCCCAGCATTTT	CASSSGVGQPQHF
TRBD2	TRBJ2-7	TRBV5-4	NA	TGTGCCAGCAGCTTGGCCCGAGCGGGAGGGGTCTACGAGCAGTACTTC	CASSLARAGGVYEQYF
NA	TRBJ1-1	TRBV4-2	NA	TGTGCCAGCAGCCATAATCAGGGGACGAACACTGAAGCTTTCTTT	CASSHNQGTNTEAFF
NA	TRBJ1-1	TRBV5-1	NA	TGCGCCAGCAGCTTGGACACAGAGCGAGGGAGGGCTTTCTTT	CASSLDTERGRAFF
TRBD1	TRBJ1-3	TRBV6-1	NA	TGTGCCAGCAGAGAAAGGACAGGGGTAGGAAACACCATATATTTT	CASRERTGVGNTIYF
NA	TRBJ2-7	TRBV4-1	NA	TGCGCCAGCAGCACAGAGTGGGGCTACGAGCAGTACTTC	CASSTEWGYEQYF
TRBD2	TRBJ2-7	TRBV7-9	NA	TGTGCCAGCAGCGCCGGGACTAGTAACGAGCAGTACTTC	CASSAGTSNEQYF
NA	TRBJ2-7	TRBV28	NA	TGTGCCAGCAGCCTGTACTACGAGCAGTACTTC	CASSLYYEQYF
TRBD1	TRBJ1-2	TRBV29-1	NA	TGCAGCGTTGATATAACAGGGGCCGCTGACTATGGCTACACCTTC	CSVDITGAADYGYTF
TRBD1	TRBJ2-7	TRBV6-5	NA	TGTGCCAGCGGTCGACAGGGAATAGACTACGAGCAGTACTTC	CASGRQGIDYEQYF
NA	TRBJ1-6	TRBV9	few	TGTGCCAGCAGCGCCCGACAGGATTCACCCCTCCACTTT	CASSARQDSPLHF
NA	TRBJ1-4	TRBV14	once	TGTGCCAGCAGCCAAGAAAGAGCGGGCAGGGACGGGGAAAAACTGTTTTTT	CASSQERAGRDGEKLFF
TRBD1	TRBJ1-2	TRBV2	NA	TGTGCCAGCAGAAAGGACAGGGGGCTTAGGGGCTACACCTTC	CASRKDRGLRGYTF
TRBD1	TRBJ2-7	TRBV11-2	NA	TGTGCCAGCAGCTTGCGACAGGGAACCTACGAGCAGTACTTC	CASSLRQGTYEQYF
NA	TRBJ2-1	TRBV18	NA	TGTGCCAGCTCACCACCTAACTTGTCGGGGCAGTTCTTC	CASSPPNLSGQFF